This record covers a single T cell receptor beta chain. This sample is part of a study of blood T cell repertoires in COVID-19. Study-wide context: There were acute and convalescent COVID-19 samples, and they came from the United States, Italy and Spain. Sample material is recorded as cDNA or gDNA derived from T cells, B-cell-depleted T cells, or PBMCs.

With 4 bases clipped from V and 5 bases from J, the junction kept 6 bases outside the gene matches. Germline V lookup: CDR1 SGHKS, CDR2 YYEKEE (reference sequence). This CDR3 region has 14 residues. Authors' methods: Reference gene primer amplification in the assay estimated nucleated cell counts. TCRdb's copy holds only in-frame clones and misses some; the assay was immunoSEQ multiplex PCR. The V and J calls and clone size come from that table; D and trimming were worked out from the DNA. This table holds 150,000 to 200,000 clones, around four fifths found once. This sequence was found in a woman older than 75 with acute or convalescent COVID-19. The source material was peripheral blood. The chain is built from TRBV5-5 and TRBJ1-1, with 9 bases matching TRBD1. CDR3 coding DNA: TGTGCCAGCAGCGGGGGACAGGGAGGGACTGAAGCTTTCTTT. It is translated as CASSGGQGGTEAFF.